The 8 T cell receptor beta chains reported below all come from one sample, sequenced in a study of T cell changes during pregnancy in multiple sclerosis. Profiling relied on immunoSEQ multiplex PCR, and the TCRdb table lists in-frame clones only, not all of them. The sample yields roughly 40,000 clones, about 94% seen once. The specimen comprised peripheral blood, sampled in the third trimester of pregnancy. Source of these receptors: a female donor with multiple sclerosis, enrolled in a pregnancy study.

The CDR3 bases are TGTGCCTGGAGTAGCGGGCGGGCCTCTGGTTTTTCCTACGAGCAGTACTTC. This translates into CAWSSGRASGFSYEQYF. The chain has TRBV30 and TRBJ2-7; D might be TRBD2 (6 bases). The CDR3 spans 17 residues. Trimming took 2 bases from V and 1 from J, leaving 21 bases between them. The germline gives CDR1 GTSNPN, CDR2 SVGIG (reference sequence).

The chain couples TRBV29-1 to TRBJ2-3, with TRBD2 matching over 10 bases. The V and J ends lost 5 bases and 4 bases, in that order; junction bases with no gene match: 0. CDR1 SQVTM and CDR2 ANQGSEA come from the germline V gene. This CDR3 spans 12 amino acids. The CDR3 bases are TGCAGCGTTAGCGGGGGGGCAGATACGCAGTATTTT. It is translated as CSVSGGADTQYF.

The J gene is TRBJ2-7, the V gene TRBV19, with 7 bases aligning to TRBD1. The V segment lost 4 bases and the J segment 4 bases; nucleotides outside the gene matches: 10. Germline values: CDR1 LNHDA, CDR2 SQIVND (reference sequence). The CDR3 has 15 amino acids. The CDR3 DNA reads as TGTGCCAGTAGTACGGGACAGTCCCTGGGTTACGAGCAGTACTTC. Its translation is CASSTGQSLGYEQYF.

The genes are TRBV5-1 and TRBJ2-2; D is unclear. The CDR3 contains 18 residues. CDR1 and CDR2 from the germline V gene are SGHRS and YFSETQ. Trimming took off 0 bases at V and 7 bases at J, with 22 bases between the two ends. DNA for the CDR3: TGCGCCAGCAGCTTGGGGAAGGTCTCTATCGGGTTCAACGGGGAGCTGTTTTTT. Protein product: CASSLGKVSIGFNGELFF. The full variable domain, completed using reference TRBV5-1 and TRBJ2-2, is KAGVTQTPRYLIKTRGQQVTLSCSPISGHRSVSWYQQTPGQGLQFLFEYFSETQRNKGNFPGRFSGRQFSNSRSEMNVSTLELGDSALYLCASSLGKVSIGFNGELFFGEGSRLTVL.

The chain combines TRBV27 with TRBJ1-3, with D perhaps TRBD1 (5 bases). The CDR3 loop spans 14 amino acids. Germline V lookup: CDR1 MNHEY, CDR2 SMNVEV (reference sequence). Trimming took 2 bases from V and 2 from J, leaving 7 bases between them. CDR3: CASSLGGAGNTIYF. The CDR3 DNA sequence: TGTGCCAGCAGTTTAGGAGGGGCTGGAAACACCATATATTTT.

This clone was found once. The CDR3 DNA is TGTGCCAGCAGCGTAGGGGCAGGGGTCGCCGCTGGCACTGAAGCTTTCTTT. Translation gives CASSVGAGVAAGTEAFF. The chain employs TRBV9 and TRBJ1-1, with D possibly TRBD1 on 6 matching bases. The CDR3 runs to 17 residues. Trimming left V 0 bases short and J 4 bases short, with 19 bases between. The germline CDR1 and CDR2 sequences are SGDLS and YYNGEE.

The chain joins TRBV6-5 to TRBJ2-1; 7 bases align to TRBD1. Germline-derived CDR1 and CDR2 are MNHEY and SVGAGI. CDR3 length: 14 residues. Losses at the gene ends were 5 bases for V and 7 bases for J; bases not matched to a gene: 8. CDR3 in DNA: TGTGCCAGCAGTGTAGAGGGGGCGAGGAATGAGCAGTTCTTC. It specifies CASSVEGARNEQFF.

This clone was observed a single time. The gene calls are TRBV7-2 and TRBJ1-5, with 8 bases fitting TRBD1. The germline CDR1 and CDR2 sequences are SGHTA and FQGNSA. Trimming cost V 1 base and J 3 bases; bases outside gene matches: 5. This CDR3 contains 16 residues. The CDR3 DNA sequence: TGTGCCAGCAGCTTAGTCGGGACAGGAGTCAATCAGCCCCAGCATTTT. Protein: CASSLVGTGVNQPQHF.